This note documents a single TCR beta chain sequence. Sequence at one end of the junction differs from germline and may be a read error. Donors had localized lung adenocarcinoma, a non-small cell lung cancer. The sample comes from a study of CD4 and CD8 cells across lung adenocarcinoma regions. The CDR3 runs to 17 residues. Germline V gene data show CDR1 as WNHNN and CDR2 as SYGVQD (reference sequence). Via MiXCR, TCRdb re-called the PCR reads, giving one row per CDR3 protein. The sample consists of 15,000 to 20,000 distinct CDR3 sequences, 50% of them appearing once. This clonotype originated in a male donor with lung adenocarcinoma. The CD4 and CD8 labels of this study may be unreliable. The gene calls are TRBV10-1 and TRBJ2-5; TRBD2 matches 8 bases. Sequencing was performed on CD8+ T cells from the margin of a lung tumor. The CDR3 nucleotides are TGCGCCAGCAGTGAGGGCGGGTCCGGGGGGGGCCAAGAGACCCAGTATTTC. Protein sequence: CASSEGGSGGGQETQYF.